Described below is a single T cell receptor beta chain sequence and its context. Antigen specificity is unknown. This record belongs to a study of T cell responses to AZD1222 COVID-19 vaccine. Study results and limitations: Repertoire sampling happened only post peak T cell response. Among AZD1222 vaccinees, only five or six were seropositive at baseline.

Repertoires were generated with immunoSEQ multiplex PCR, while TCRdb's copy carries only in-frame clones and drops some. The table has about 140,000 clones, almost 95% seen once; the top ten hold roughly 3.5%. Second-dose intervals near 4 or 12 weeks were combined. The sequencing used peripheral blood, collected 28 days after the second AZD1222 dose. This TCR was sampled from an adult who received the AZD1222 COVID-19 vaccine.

The CDR3 region has the DNA TGTGCCAGCAGCCGGGCGGCAGAGTATGGCTACACCTTC. This sequence encodes CASSRAAEYGYTF. The chain has TRBV3-1 (or the pseudogene TRBV3-2) and TRBJ1-2; no definite D call. Trimming took off 4 bases at V and 5 bases at J, with 11 bases between the two ends. Germline V lookup: CDR1 LGHDT, CDR2 YNNKEL (reference sequence). The CDR3 sequence is 13 residues long.